A single sample gave rise to the 20 T cell receptor beta chains below, sequenced in a study of blood T cell repertoires in COVID-19 (dated by TCRdb to the early 2020s). The protocol used for the library was the immunoSEQ multiplex PCR assay. TCRdb carries this immuneACCESS record with in-frame sequences only. Its versions omit some clonotypes, under half of them owing to an unresolved V gene in the studies checked, with the rest unexplained. This sample gives 260,000 or so clones in total; approximately 91% of them show up just once. Jointly, the top ten make up roughly 9% of the sample. The sequencing sample was made of peripheral blood. Source of these receptors: a man younger than 30 with active or convalescent COVID-19.

The rearrangement links TRBV2 to TRBJ1-2; TRBD1 agrees at 7 bases. CDR1 and CDR2 from the germline V gene are SNHLY and FYNNEI. The CDR3 totals 14 residues. Trimming cost V 7 bases and J 8 bases; bases outside gene matches: 13. CDR3 residues: CASIRTGRGEGYTF. CDR3 in DNA: TGTGCCAGCATTAGGACAGGCAGGGGTGAGGGCTACACCTTC.

The chain employs TRBV12-3 or TRBV12-4 and TRBJ1-2; a weak D match, TRBD1 (5 bases). V dropped 6 bases and J dropped 6 bases, with 11 bases sitting between them. The CDR3 is made up of 12 amino acids. The CDR3, as DNA: TGTGCCAGCAGCCGACAGTTCGATGGCTACACCTTC. Its translation: CASSRQFDGYTF.

The CDR3 is CASSDHPRRGGRNEQFF. The CDR3 DNA is TGTGCCAGCAGTGACCACCCAAGGCGGGGGGGCCGGAATGAGCAGTTCTTC. The chain couples TRBV6-1 to TRBJ2-1; 9 bases align to TRBD2. The V segment lost 3 bases and the J segment 7 bases; nucleotides outside the gene matches: 13. The germline V gene encodes CDR1 MNHNS and CDR2 SASEGT. This CDR3 contains 17 residues.

V and J are TRBV9 and TRBJ2-1; a weak D match, TRBD2 (5 bases). The CDR3 contains 15 residues. V was clipped by 0 bases and J by 6 bases, with 13 bases between them. The germline V gene encodes CDR1 SGDLS and CDR2 YYNGEE. This chain's CDR3 is CASSVAPLAGNEQFF. CDR3 sequence (DNA): TGTGCCAGCAGCGTAGCCCCCCTAGCCGGCAATGAGCAGTTCTTC.

This clone was seen just once. The genes are TRBV9 and TRBJ2-3, with 12 bases fitting TRBD2. V lost 2 bases to trimming and J lost 5 bases; unmatched junction nucleotides: 12. In germline, CDR1 is SGDLS, CDR2 YYNGEE. This CDR3 comprises 18 residues. In nucleotides, the CDR3 is TGTGCCAGCAGCGTCGGCGCTAGCGGGGGGGACATGGGAGATACGCAGTATTTT. This encodes CASSVGASGGDMGDTQYF. Using reference TRBV9 and TRBJ2-3 for the parts outside the CDR3, the full variable domain is DSGVTQTPKHLITATGQRVTLRCSPRSGDLSVYWYQQSLDQGLQFLIQYYNGEERAKGNILERFSAQQFPDLHSELNLSSLELGDSALYFCASSVGASGGDMGDTQYFGPGTRLTVL.

CDR3 protein: CASSLRGSYNEQFF. DNA of the CDR3: TGTGCCAGCAGCCTCAGGGGGTCCTACAATGAGCAGTTCTTC. This chain connects TRBV6-5 to TRBJ2-1; TRBD1 matches at 7 bases. Germline V gene data show CDR1 as MNHEY and CDR2 as SVGAGI. This CDR3 region has 14 residues. Losses at the gene ends were 6 bases for V and 1 base for J; bases not matched to a gene: 3.

V and J are TRBV29-1 and TRBJ1-2, with 10 bases that match TRBD1. Looked up from germline, CDR1 is SQVTM and CDR2 is ANQGSEA. V lost 4 bases and J lost 8; bases outside the gene matches: 7. The CDR3 totals 13 residues. CDR3 residues: CSVGTGGPNGYTF. CDR3 sequence (DNA): TGCAGCGTTGGGACAGGGGGACCTAACGGCTACACCTTC.

The chain joins TRBV25-1 to TRBJ1-6, with D possibly matching TRBD1 (5 bases). CDR1 is MGHDK, CDR2 SYGVNS, per germline. The CDR3 runs to 14 residues. Between the trimmed V and J ends, which lost 3 bases and 5 bases, there was a span of 8 bases. The chain's CDR3 is CASSDSRDNSPLHF. The CDR3 nucleotides read TGTGCCAGCAGTGATAGCAGGGATAATTCACCCCTCCACTTT.

V usage is TRBV6-2 or TRBV6-3 and J usage is TRBJ1-5; D perhaps matches TRBD1 (6 bases). V lost 6 bases and J lost 4, with 16 bases in between. The CDR3 totals 15 residues. CDR1 and CDR2 from the germline V gene are MNHEY and SVGEGT. CDR3 amino acids: CASSRDARGNQPQHF. The DNA of the CDR3 is TGTGCCAGCAGCCGGGACGCCAGGGGTAATCAGCCCCAGCATTTT.

The chain carries TRBV6-5 and TRBJ1-2; D is unresolved. CDR1 MNHEY and CDR2 SVGAGI come from the germline V gene. V was pared by 6 bases and J by 6 bases, with 17 bases between. This CDR3 contains 14 residues. The CDR3 bases are TGTGCCAGCAGCTGGACTAGGGAGGAGGATGGCTACACCTTC. Residues: CASSWTREEDGYTF.

The chain couples TRBV13 to TRBJ1-2; D is uncertain. Germline CDR1 PRHDT, CDR2 FYEKMQ (reference sequence). The CDR3 length is 15 residues. V was shortened by 5 bases and J by 1 base, with 14 bases between the two germline ends. DNA for the CDR3: TGTGCCAGCAGCCAACCTGAAGACATTAACTATGGCTACACCTTC. It encodes CASSQPEDINYGYTF.

The chain employs TRBV4-2 and TRBJ1-1; D may be TRBD1 (6 bases). Germline lookup yields CDR1 LGHNA and CDR2 YNFKEQ. The germline V and J ends were trimmed by 2 bases and 5 bases, with 15 bases remaining between them. The CDR3 extends over 15 amino acids. CDR3 protein: CASSQKGRGWTEAFF. The CDR3 bases are TGTGCCAGCAGCCAAAAAGGCAGGGGATGGACTGAAGCTTTCTTT.

V usage is TRBV5-6 and J usage is TRBJ1-2; tentatively, D is TRBD1 (6 bases). Trimming stripped 1 base from V and 7 bases from J, with 14 bases between. Germline CDR1 SGHDT, CDR2 YYEEEE. This CDR3 comprises 14 residues. As DNA, the CDR3 is TGTGCCAGCAGCTTGATCTCGGGGGGCACTGGCTACACCTTC. Protein sequence: CASSLISGGTGYTF.

The rearrangement links TRBV5-5 to TRBJ2-3, with TRBD2 matching over 12 bases. CDR1 SGHKS and CDR2 YYEKEE come from the germline V gene (reference sequence). The CDR3 is made up of 16 amino acids. Trimming took 4 bases from V and 2 from J; bases not matched to a gene: 5. The CDR3 nucleotides read TGTGCCAGCAGCGTCCGACTAGCGGGGGACACAGATACGCAGTATTTT. Translating it yields CASSVRLAGDTDTQYF.

In the case of this clone: This clone may be a read error of a much larger clone one base away. The V and J genes are TRBV12-3 or TRBV12-4 and TRBJ1-2; a possible D gene is TRBD1 (6 bases). The CDR3 length is 13 residues. The V and J ends lost 6 bases and 4 bases respectively, with 12 bases between them. The DNA for the CDR3 is TGTGCCAGCAGCCAAGGGACAATCTATGGCTACACCTTC. Protein product: CASSQGTIYGYTF.

The V call is TRBV5-1, the J call TRBJ1-1, with D maybe TRBD1 (6 bases). The germline V gene encodes CDR1 SGHRS and CDR2 YFSETQ. The ends were cut back, 2 bases at V and 1 base at J, with 9 bases in the middle. The CDR3 is 14 residues long. This chain's CDR3 is CASSFTGRNTEAFF. The CDR3 region has the DNA TGCGCCAGCAGCTTTACAGGGAGGAACACTGAAGCTTTCTTT.

The chain carries TRBV12-5 and TRBJ1-3; D is unclear. CDR3 length equals 16 residues. Trimming shortened V by 9 bases and J by 4 bases, and 22 bases separated the two germline ends. Germline CDR1 LGHNT, CDR2 FRNRAP. DNA for the CDR3: TGTGCTAGGCCTACCGGCTTCAGGAAGAGAGGAAACACCATATATTTT. It translates to CARPTGFRKRGNTIYF.

This chain links TRBV9 with TRBJ1-5, with a weak D call TRBD1 (5 bases). CDR1 SGDLS and CDR2 YYNGEE come from the germline V gene. CDR3 length: 15 residues. V lost 2 bases and J lost 2, with 11 bases in between. The CDR3 protein is CASSVGGAGNQPQHF. CDR3 nucleotide sequence: TGTGCCAGCAGCGTGGGAGGGGCGGGCAATCAGCCCCAGCATTTT. Using reference TRBV9 and TRBJ1-5 for the parts outside the CDR3, the full variable domain is DSGVTQTPKHLITATGQRVTLRCSPRSGDLSVYWYQQSLDQGLQFLIQYYNGEERAKGNILERFSAQQFPDLHSELNLSSLELGDSALYFCASSVGGAGNQPQHFGDGTRLSIL.

This rearrangement joins TRBV15 to TRBJ1-4; TRBD1 agrees at 8 bases. CDR1 and CDR2 from the germline V gene are LNHNV and YYDKDF (reference sequence). The length of the CDR3 is 14 residues. V gave up 1 base and J gave up 8 bases; unmatched junction bases: 3. In nucleotides, the CDR3 is TGTGCCACCAGCAGAGGGACAGGGATCGAAAAACTGTTTTTT. It encodes CATSRGTGIEKLFF.

V gene TRBV19 combines with J gene TRBJ1-1; TRBD1 might be the D (6 bases). The germline V and J ends were trimmed by 6 bases and 7 bases, with 15 bases remaining between them. The CDR3 is made up of 13 amino acids. The germline CDR1 and CDR2 sequences are LNHDA and SQIVND (reference sequence). This chain's CDR3 is CASRSQGRGEAFF. CDR3 nucleotides: TGTGCCAGTAGATCACAGGGCCGGGGTGAAGCTTTCTTT.